Listed here are 14 T cell receptor beta chains from one sample, sequenced in a study of type 1 regulatory T cells (dated by TCRdb to the early 2020s). The run used an Illumina MiSeq. The public reads were quality trimmed at Q25 with fastp and then assembled into clones with MiXCR by TCRdb, keeping productive beta chains. CDR3 protein duplicates are merged, each entry listing the most common genes and DNA. The table for this sample lists 60,000 to 70,000 distinct CDR3 sequences; 49% of them were counted only once. Of the sample, about 2.1% falls within the top ten clones. The antigens of these receptors remain unknown. Sequenced: cultured non-Tr1 T cells, either the whole culture or a sorted T cell fraction (not recorded which). The cell subset or site label corresponds to: non-Tr1 population from the T-allo10 product. Receptors originate from a human donor in good health.

This clonotype has a handful of counts. This chain's CDR3 is CASHRAGGEKLFF. CDR3 coding DNA: TGTGCCAGCCACAGGGCTGGTGGTGAAAAACTGTTTTTT. The rearrangement uses TRBV30 and TRBJ1-4; D may be TRBD1 (6 bases). Germline V gene sequence: CDR1 GTSNPN, CDR2 SVGIG (reference sequence). The V and J ends lost 8 bases and 7 bases respectively, with 17 bases between them. This CDR3 contains 13 residues. Full variable domain (remainder filled in from reference TRBV30 and TRBJ1-4): SQTIHQWPATLVQPVGSPLSLECTVEGTSNPNLYWYRQAAGRGLQLLFYSVGIGQISSEVPQNLSASRPQDRQFILSSKKLLLSDSGFYLCASHRAGGEKLFFGSGTQLSVL.

The table lists this clonotype with many counts. This chain uses TRBV7-2 with TRBJ2-7, with a possible D match to TRBD1 (5 bases). The CDR3 covers 15 residues. Between the trimmed V and J ends, which lost 2 bases and 1 base, there was a span of 12 bases. Germline values: CDR1 SGHTA, CDR2 FQGNSA. For the CDR3, the DNA is TGTGCCAGCAGCTTATCGGACATCCGGTCCTACGAGCAGTACTTC. This sequence encodes CASSLSDIRSYEQYF.

The chain carries TRBV30 and TRBJ1-2; unclear D gene. The V end lost 0 bases, the J end lost 1 base, and 12 bases lay between the germline ends. The CDR3 loop spans 15 amino acids. Germline V lookup: CDR1 GTSNPN, CDR2 SVGIG (reference sequence). CDR3 protein: CAWSVGGGSNYGYTF. The DNA of the CDR3 is TGTGCCTGGAGTGTTGGTGGCGGGAGTAACTATGGCTACACCTTC.

Remarks on this clonotype: This may arise from a read error, as a much more abundant clone is one base away. The rearrangement links TRBV5-1 to TRBJ1-1, with D possibly matching TRBD1 (5 bases). Germline V gene sequence: CDR1 SGHRS, CDR2 YFSETQ. The CDR3 has 14 residues. The CDR3 protein is CANSLEGSPRGAFF. DNA of the CDR3: TGCGCCAACAGCTTGGAAGGCAGCCCCCGGGGGGCTTTCTTT.

The chain recombines TRBV3-1 with TRBJ1-2, with TRBD1 identical over 9 bases. CDR1 LGHDT and CDR2 YNNKEL come from the germline V gene (reference sequence). The CDR3 contains 15 residues. V lost 2 bases to trimming and J lost 5 bases; unmatched junction nucleotides: 6. The CDR3 protein is CASSQTGQGRYGYTF. CDR3 DNA sequence: TGTGCCAGCAGCCAAACGGGACAGGGCCGGTATGGCTACACCTTC. The whole variable domain, filled in from reference TRBV3-1 and TRBJ1-2, reads DTAVSQTPKYLVTQMGNDKSIKCEQNLGHDTMYWYKQDSKKFLKIMFSYNNKELIINETVPNRFSPKSPDKAHLNLHINSLELGDSAVYFCASSQTGQGRYGYTFGSGTRLTVV.

The chain uses TRBV7-2 and TRBJ2-3; D gene ambiguous. The CDR3 runs to 13 residues. Germline-derived CDR1 and CDR2 are SGHTA and FQGNSA. V was pared by 5 bases and J by 0 bases, with 6 bases between. The CDR3 reads CASSPYSTDTQYF. CDR3 DNA: TGTGCCAGCAGCCCGTACAGCACAGATACGCAGTATTTT.

V gene TRBV18 combines with J gene TRBJ2-5; D remains unclear. V was clipped by 5 bases and J by 0 bases, with 4 bases between them. This CDR3 region has 12 residues. Germline V gives CDR1 KGHSH, CDR2 LQKENI. The CDR3 spells CASSLYQETQYF. As DNA, the CDR3 is TGTGCCAGCTCATTGTACCAAGAGACCCAGTACTTC.

The rearrangement uses TRBV12-3 or TRBV12-4 and TRBJ1-2; D ambiguous. This CDR3 is 12 amino acids long. V was cut by 3 bases and J by 8 bases, with 10 bases left in between. This CDR3 reads CASSFGAWGYTF. CDR3 DNA sequence: TGTGCCAGCAGTTTCGGCGCTTGGGGCTACACCTTC.

V gene TRBV27 combines with J gene TRBJ2-1; 7 nucleotides align to TRBD1. CDR3 length equals 15 residues. CDR1 is MNHEY, CDR2 SMNVEV, per germline (reference sequence). V lost 7 bases, J lost 5 bases, and 11 bases stayed unmatched. CDR3 amino acids: CASTPRGQSNNEQFF. The CDR3 DNA reads as TGTGCCAGCACCCCCCGGGGACAGTCAAACAATGAGCAGTTCTTC.

The chain has TRBV15 and TRBJ2-3, with D hard to call. Germline assignment: CDR1 LNHNV and CDR2 YYDKDF (reference sequence). The CDR3 totals 13 residues. The V end was cut by 11 bases, the J end by 4 bases, with 16 bases between. CDR3 nucleotide sequence: TGTGCCGCAGCGCTAAGTCCCTCAGATACGCAGTATTTT. It translates to CAAALSPSDTQYF.

J is TRBJ2-5 and V is TRBV7-9, with 10 bases fitting TRBD1. The CDR3 loop spans 14 amino acids. CDR1 is SEHNR and CDR2 is FQNEAQ in the germline V gene (reference sequence). J gave up 4 bases and V 7 bases, and 6 bases lay outside the gene matches. CDR3 coding DNA: TGTGCCAGCACCATGACAGGGGGCTCAGAGACCCAGTACTTC. Translated: CASTMTGGSETQYF.

The rearrangement joins TRBV12-3 or TRBV12-4 to TRBJ1-2, with D perhaps matching TRBD1 (6 bases). The CDR3 is 15 residues long. V was pared by 1 base and J by 2 bases, with 11 bases between. This CDR3 is CASSLGGPGNYGYTF. The CDR3, as DNA: TGTGCCAGCAGTTTAGGGGGGCCAGGCAACTATGGCTACACCTTC.

The chain is built from TRBV28 and TRBJ1-2; 7 bases are a match to TRBD1. Per the germline V gene, CDR1 is MDHEN and CDR2 is SYDVKM. CDR3 size: 15 residues. The V and J ends lost 3 bases and 4 bases, in that order; junction bases with no gene match: 8. The CDR3 loop reads CASSFPGQSFYGYTF. The CDR3 nucleotides are TGTGCCAGCAGTTTCCCGGGACAGAGCTTCTATGGCTACACCTTC.

The J gene is TRBJ2-7, the V gene TRBV12-3 or TRBV12-4, with D unclear. The CDR3 is 14 residues long. Deletions cut 6 bases from V and 2 bases from J, with 14 bases between. CDR3 nucleotide sequence: TGTGCCAGCAGCTTCCCCGGGCCTACCTACGAGCAGTACTTC. Its protein is CASSFPGPTYEQYF.